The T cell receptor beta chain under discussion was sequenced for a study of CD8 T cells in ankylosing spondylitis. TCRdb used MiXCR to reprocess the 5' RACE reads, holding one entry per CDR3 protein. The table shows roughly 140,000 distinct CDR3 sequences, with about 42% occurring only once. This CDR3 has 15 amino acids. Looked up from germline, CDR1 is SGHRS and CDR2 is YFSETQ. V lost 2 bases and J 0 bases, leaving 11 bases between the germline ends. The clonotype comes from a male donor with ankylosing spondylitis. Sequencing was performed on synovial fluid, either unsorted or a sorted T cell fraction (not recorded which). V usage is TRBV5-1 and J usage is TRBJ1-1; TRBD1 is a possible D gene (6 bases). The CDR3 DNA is TGCGCCAGCAGCTTTAGCCAGGGGATGAACACTGAAGCTTTCTTT. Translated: CASSFSQGMNTEAFF.